This T cell receptor (beta chain) was recorded in a study of T cell repertoires in cytomegalovirus infection (dated by TCRdb to about 2019). As for the study more broadly: Alongside well-studied HLA-B-restricted epitopes, the peptide stimulations were aimed at recently identified HLA-C-restricted CMV epitopes, whose presentation resists viral immunomodulation. Donor HLA type was relevant to the analysis, because carriage of CMV infection together with the matching HLA type was indicated by public TCR beta signatures.

V and J are truncated by 5 bases and 5 bases respectively, leaving an intervening sequence of 21 bases. The CDR3 contains 16 residues, cysteine and phenylalanine counted. Of the read, only the CDR3 DNA is kept; its 48 bases are in frame from base 1. Looking up the germline V gene (reference sequence) yields CDR1 LNHDA and CDR2 SQIVND. Data came from an Illumina HiSeq 1500. TCRdb handled the public reads itself, with Q25 trimming in fastp and clone calling in MiXCR, and kept productive beta chains. Here each entry gathers all rows of one CDR3 protein and keeps the most common genes and DNA. This sample lists roughly 990,000 distinct CDR3 sequences; roughly 31% were detected once. Around 15% of the sample goes to the ten largest clones. Overall study results and their limits: The ex vivo response was dominated by HLA-C-restricted CMV-specific TCR beta clonotypes, and the single most frequent clonotype in two of eight donors was supplied by these HLA-C-restricted clonotypes. Carriers of CMV infection plus the relevant HLA type were discriminated by the cumulative frequency of public TCR beta family members in the study cohort and in an independent approximately 340-donor cohort.

With regard to this clonotype: No cognate antigen has been identified for it. Base qualities are not provided; no much larger clone lies one nucleotide away.

The treatment or condition label on this specimen signifies: in vitro stimulation with specific CMV peptide epitopes to enrich CMV-specific T cells. This receptor was identified in a human donor in good health (CMV status not recorded). Some clones in this sample may be carry-over from other donors' samples. The rearranged segments are TRBV19 and TRBJ1-1; the D gene is unclear. The sample in question was cultured CD8+ T cells from PBMCs, obtained from culture after CMV antigen stimulation. At the DNA level, the sequence is TGTGCCAGTAGTTTTATCATCAGGACCCGAGATACTGAAGCTTTCTTT. Its product reads: CASSFIIRTRDTEAFF.